Below, 6 T cell receptor beta chains from the same sample are listed, as sequenced in a study of shared clonotypes between healthy human individuals (dated by TCRdb to 2020 to 2022). CD8 naive samples consisted of CD45RO-negative cells that were positively selected for CCR7, yielding a CD45RA+CCR7+ population without TemRA cells. Receptors were amplified or captured by the immunoSEQ multiplex PCR assay. TCRdb provides this immuneACCESS table in a form limited to in-frame rearrangements. Some clones are lacking; in checked studies, under half of them reflect an unresolved V gene, and why the rest are absent is not known. This sample gives under 850,000 clones in total; 80% to 95% of them show up just once. 24% of the sample belongs to the ten largest clones. Sequencing used naive CD8+ T cells sorted from blood. In the paper's terms, the cell subset or site label means: CD45RA+CCR7+. Receptors originate from a man between 25 and 39 years old in good health.

As DNA, the CDR3 is TGTGCCAGTAGCGGGACACTGAGCTCTGGAAACACCATATATTTT. This encodes CASSGTLSSGNTIYF. The rearrangement joins TRBV19 to TRBJ1-3; D perhaps matches TRBD1 (6 bases). The V gene's germline CDR1 is LNHDA and CDR2 SQIVND (reference sequence). This CDR3 is built from 15 residues. V was clipped by 6 bases and J by 0 bases, with 12 bases between them.

The J gene is TRBJ2-5, the V gene TRBV7-9; 7 bases are a match to TRBD1. The J segment lost 0 bases and the V segment lost 6 bases, leaving 4 bases of the junction unmatched. There are 14 residues in the CDR3. Looked up from germline, CDR1 is SEHNR and CDR2 is FQNEAQ (reference sequence). The CDR3 nucleotides are TGTGCCAGCAGAGACAGGGCCAACCAAGAGACCCAGTACTTC. It translates to CASRDRANQETQYF.

The chain links TRBV4-1 to TRBJ2-4; unclear D gene. The V end was cut by 4 bases, the J end by 8 bases, with 18 bases between. CDR1 is MGHRA and CDR2 is YSYEKL in the germline V gene. CDR3 length equals 15 residues. The CDR3, as DNA: TGCGCCAGCAGCCCTCTGGAGAACACGTTAGACATTCAGTACTTC. Its translation is CASSPLENTLDIQYF.

CDR3 bases: TGTGCCAGCAGTTTACGGGCCAGGGCTGGGGAGCCCCAGCATTTT. This codes for CASSLRARAGEPQHF. The rearrangement uses TRBV27 and TRBJ1-5; perhaps TRBD1 as D (5 bases). Trimming left V 2 bases short and J 8 bases short, with 16 bases between. This CDR3 region has 15 residues. The germline CDR1 and CDR2 sequences are MNHEY and SMNVEV (reference sequence).

The V call is TRBV5-4, the J call TRBJ2-7; 8 nucleotides match TRBD1. CDR1 is SGHNT, CDR2 YYREEE, per germline (reference sequence). J lost 4 bases, V lost 3 bases, and 9 bases had no gene match. CDR3 length: 15 residues. The CDR3 coding sequence is TGTGCCAGCAGCTATTCCGGGACAGGAGGGTACGAGCAGTACTTC. This encodes CASSYSGTGGYEQYF. The full variable domain, rest sourced from reference TRBV5-4 and TRBJ2-7, is ETGVTQSPTHLIKTRGQQVTLRCSSQSGHNTVSWYQQALGQGPQFIFQYYREEENGRGNFPPRFSGLQFPNYSSELNVNALELDDSALYLCASSYSGTGGYEQYFGPGTRLTVT.

Note on this clone: The sample has other DNA sequences that encode this CDR3 too. DNA for the CDR3: TGTGCCAGCAGTCGAGGTGGGGCCTACGAGCAGTACTTC. Encoded protein: CASSRGGAYEQYF. The rearrangement links TRBV27 to TRBJ2-7; no firm D call. The germline V and J ends were trimmed by 5 bases and 2 bases, with 10 bases remaining between them. Germline V gene lookup returns CDR1 MNHEY and CDR2 SMNVEV (reference sequence). The CDR3 contains 13 residues.